The 31 T cell receptor beta chains below were found in one sample sequenced in a study of blood T cell repertoires in COVID-19. Clones were read by immunoSEQ multiplex PCR, and TCRdb kept only the in-frame ones, dropping some. The sample records under 250,000 clones, approximately 89% being singletons. Sequenced material: peripheral blood. These receptors were collected from an older woman who had recovered from COVID-19.

This chain connects TRBV9 to TRBJ2-1; 8 bases are a match to TRBD1. The CDR3 runs to 17 residues. CDR1 is SGDLS, CDR2 YYNGEE, per germline. V shed 3 bases, J shed 5 bases, and the junction held 13 bases outside the gene matches. This CDR3 reads CASSATLGQGRNNEQFF. The CDR3 DNA reads TGTGCCAGCAGCGCCACCCTAGGACAGGGACGAAACAATGAGCAGTTCTTC.

The V call is TRBV10-2, the J call TRBJ2-1; tentative D call: TRBD1 (7 bases). Looked up from germline, CDR1 is WSHSY and CDR2 is SAAADI. CDR3 length: 13 amino acids. Deletions cut 5 bases from V and 15 bases from J, with 20 bases between. The CDR3, as DNA: TGCGCCAGCAGTTTCGACAGGGAGGTCGGTTCGTTCTTC. This translates into CASSFDREVGSFF.

The chain recombines TRBV24-1 with TRBJ2-7; TRBD2 matches 8 bases. The CDR3 has 13 amino acids. V was pared by 7 bases and J by 3 bases, with 4 bases of the junction left unmatched. CDR1 is KGHDR, CDR2 SFDVKD, per germline. CDR3 residues: CATSGGALYEQYF. Written as DNA, the CDR3 is TGTGCCACCAGCGGGGGGGCCCTCTACGAGCAGTACTTC.

The DNA of the CDR3 is TGTGCCAGCAGTTACCCGCGGACAGCATACAATGAGCAGTTCTTC. It encodes CASSYPRTAYNEQFF. The rearrangement links TRBV6-6 to TRBJ2-1; perhaps TRBD1 as D (6 bases). Germline V gives CDR1 MNHNY, CDR2 SVGAGI (reference sequence). There are 15 residues in the CDR3. The ends were cut back, 2 bases at V and 4 bases at J, with 12 bases in the middle.

The V call is TRBV10-3, the J call TRBJ2-7; the D gene is possibly TRBD2 (6 bases). The germline CDR1 and CDR2 sequences are ENHRY and SYGVKD. The CDR3 extends over 15 amino acids. V lost 3 bases to trimming and J lost 2 bases, with 14 bases between them. CDR3 loop: CAISDPGLTPYEQYF. CDR3 nucleotide sequence: TGTGCCATCAGTGACCCGGGACTCACCCCCTACGAGCAGTACTTC.

The chain combines TRBV15 with TRBJ2-1; 14 bases are a match to TRBD2. The CDR3 is 16 residues long. Germline CDR1 is LNHNV and CDR2 is YYDKDF (reference sequence). The ends lost 0 bases at V and 12 bases at J; junction bases unmatched: 7. DNA of the CDR3: TGTGCCACCAGCAGAGATTTGACTAGCGGGGGGGCTTGGCAGTTCTTC. Protein sequence: CATSRDLTSGGAWQFF. Based on the CDR3 plus reference TRBV15 and TRBJ2-1, the full variable domain is DAMVIQNPRYQVTQFGKPVTLSCSQTLNHNVMYWYQQKSSQAPKLLFHYYDKDFNNEADTPDNFQSRRPNTSFCFLDIRSPGLGDTAMYLCATSRDLTSGGAWQFFGPGTRLTVL.

The rearrangement uses TRBV11-1 and TRBJ2-3, with 10 bases lining up with TRBD2. The CDR3 length is 15 residues. The germline CDR1 and CDR2 sequences are SGHAT and FQDESV (reference sequence). Trimming removed 4 bases from V and 0 bases from J; junction bases left unmatched: 1. Written as DNA, the CDR3 is TGTGCCAGCAGCTCGGGACTAGCGAGCACAGATACGCAGTATTTT. Translation gives CASSSGLASTDTQYF.

The rearrangement joins TRBV5-1 to TRBJ2-5; tentatively, D is TRBD2 (6 bases). V lost 5 bases and J lost 5, with 19 bases in between. CDR3 length: 15 amino acids. Germline V gene sequence: CDR1 SGHRS, CDR2 YFSETQ. The CDR3 spells CASSFAGRFGETQYF. In DNA form, the CDR3 reads TGCGCCAGCAGTTTTGCGGGGAGGTTTGGGGAGACCCAGTACTTC.

The chain carries TRBV6-2 or TRBV6-3 and TRBJ1-5; D is unresolved. The ends were cut back, 2 bases at V and 7 bases at J, with 9 bases in the middle. Germline V lookup: CDR1 MNHEY, CDR2 SVGEGT. This CDR3 contains 13 residues. In DNA form, the CDR3 reads TGTGCCAGCAGTTACGGGCCAAGCCAGCCCCAGCATTTT. The encoded protein is CASSYGPSQPQHF.

This clone has only one observation. The chain joins TRBV7-2 to TRBJ1-1; D remains ambiguous. This CDR3 comprises 14 residues. Germline loops: CDR1 SGHTA, CDR2 FQGNSA. Trimming removed 3 bases at V and 8 bases at J, with 16 bases between. CDR3 sequence reads: CASSFNPSGGEAFF. As DNA, the CDR3 is TGTGCCAGCAGCTTTAATCCTAGTGGCGGGGAAGCTTTCTTT.

The chain is built from TRBV5-1 and TRBJ1-4; 8 nucleotides align to TRBD1. Trimming took 4 bases from V and 8 from J; bases not matched to a gene: 10. This CDR3 contains 15 residues. Germline V gives CDR1 SGHRS, CDR2 YFSETQ. For the CDR3, the DNA is TGCGCCAGCAGCGCCCGGGGACAGGTCAACGAAAAACTGTTTTTT. It translates to CASSARGQVNEKLFF.

The chain has TRBV6-5 and TRBJ2-7; D ambiguous. This CDR3 has 14 amino acids. Germline V lookup: CDR1 MNHEY, CDR2 SVGAGI. V was clipped by 8 bases and J by 0 bases, with 14 bases between them. The chain's CDR3 is CASGLDPGSYEQYF. The CDR3 DNA is TGTGCCAGCGGGCTCGACCCAGGCTCCTACGAGCAGTACTTC.

The V and J genes are TRBV5-1 and TRBJ1-2, with TRBD1 identical over 10 bases. CDR3 length: 16 residues. Germline-derived CDR1 and CDR2 are SGHRS and YFSETQ. V shed 3 bases, J shed 0 bases, and the junction held 5 bases outside the gene matches. CDR3 amino acids: CASSYGQGGTNYGYTF. CDR3 coding DNA: TGCGCCAGCAGCTATGGACAGGGGGGGACTAACTATGGCTACACCTTC.

V is TRBV7-8 and J is TRBJ1-6; 8 bases are shared with TRBD1. The CDR3 has 16 residues. CDR1 and CDR2 (germline): SGHVS, FQNEAQ. The V gene end was trimmed by 1 base and the J gene end by 4 bases; junction bases not matched to a gene: 3. The DNA of the CDR3 is TGTGCCAGCAGCTTAGGGACAGGGCTGTATAATTCACCCCTCCACTTT. It encodes CASSLGTGLYNSPLHF.

The chain has TRBV6-2 or TRBV6-3 and TRBJ1-5; 7 bases fit TRBD1. Germline V gene data show CDR1 as MNHEY and CDR2 as SVGEGT. CDR3 length: 14 residues. Trimming cost V 4 bases and J 5 bases; bases outside gene matches: 5. CDR3 DNA sequence: TGTGCCAGCAGTTCCAGGGGGGAAGATCAGCCCCAGCATTTT. It encodes CASSSRGEDQPQHF.

This chain links TRBV2 with TRBJ1-1; the D is unclear. Germline assignment: CDR1 SNHLY and CDR2 FYNNEI. The V and J ends lost 5 bases and 4 bases respectively, with 17 bases between them. The CDR3 contains 15 residues. CDR3 amino acids: CASSFEIAGGTEAFF. Here the CDR3 DNA reads TGTGCCAGCAGTTTCGAAATTGCAGGTGGCACTGAAGCTTTCTTT.

V and J are TRBV3-1 (or the pseudogene TRBV3-2) and TRBJ1-5; D possibly corresponds to TRBD1 (6 bases). V lost 5 bases and J 3 bases, leaving 11 bases between the germline ends. Germline V lookup: CDR1 LGHDT, CDR2 YNNKEL (reference sequence). The CDR3 is 14 amino acids. CDR3 in amino acids: CASSFGQNNQPQHF. The CDR3 nucleotides are TGTGCCAGCAGCTTTGGACAGAACAATCAGCCCCAGCATTTT.

The chain couples TRBV3-1 (or the pseudogene TRBV3-2) to TRBJ2-5; 7 bases agree with TRBD2. Germline V CDR1 and CDR2: LGHDT, YNNKEL (reference sequence). The trim removed 1 base at V and 2 bases at J, leaving 7 bases unmatched. CDR3 size: 16 residues. The CDR3 sequence is CASSQGLRGRQETQYF. In DNA, the CDR3 is TGTGCCAGCAGCCAAGGGCTGCGGGGGAGACAAGAGACCCAGTACTTC.

The V call is TRBV19, the J call TRBJ2-7; tentative D call: TRBD1 (5 bases). CDR1 is LNHDA and CDR2 is SQIVND in the germline V gene (reference sequence). V was shortened by 9 bases and J by 5 bases, with 17 bases between the two germline ends. The CDR3 length is 13 residues. As DNA, the CDR3 is TGTGCCAGCAGAGCTCAGGGCGTCCACGAGCAGTACTTC. It translates to CASRAQGVHEQYF.

This chain links TRBV5-4 with TRBJ2-5; weak D call: TRBD2 (5 bases). V lost 4 bases, J lost 1 base, and 8 bases lay in between. Germline V gene lookup returns CDR1 SGHNT and CDR2 YYREEE (reference sequence). CDR3 length: 13 amino acids. The DNA of the CDR3 is TGTGCCAGCAGCCGGACTGGCCAAGAGACCCAGTACTTC. Amino acid sequence: CASSRTGQETQYF.

This clone was counted a single time. The genes are TRBV29-1 and TRBJ1-1; D is perhaps TRBD1 (6 bases). Trimming pared 7 bases from V and 5 bases from J, leaving 17 bases between. Looked up from germline, CDR1 is SQVTM and CDR2 is ANQGSEA. This CDR3 contains 13 residues. CDR3 in DNA: TGCAGCGCCGCCGCAGGGGCACGTACTGAAGCTTTCTTT. It codes for CSAAAGARTEAFF. The variable domain in full, with the rest retrieved from reference TRBV29-1 and TRBJ1-1, is SAVISQKPSRDICQRGTSLTIQCQVDSQVTMMFWYRQQPGQSLTLIATANQGSEATYESGFVIDKFPISRPNLTFSTLTVSNMSPEDSSIYLCSAAAGARTEAFFGQGTRLTVV.

The chain links TRBV3-1 (or the pseudogene TRBV3-2) to TRBJ2-7; the D gene is possibly TRBD2 (5 bases). Trimming shortened V by 1 base and J by 4 bases, and 8 bases separated the two germline ends. The CDR3 loop spans 13 amino acids. Germline V gene sequence: CDR1 LGHDT, CDR2 YNNKEL (reference sequence). CDR3 sequence: CASSQVGGYEQYF. CDR3 sequence (DNA): TGTGCCAGCAGCCAAGTAGGCGGGTACGAGCAGTACTTC.

This clone came up once. The CDR3 sequence is CASSYRQGRDTQYF. CDR3 bases: TGTGCCAGCAGTTATAGACAGGGTAGAGATACGCAGTATTTT. The chain combines TRBV6-5 with TRBJ2-3, with 7 positions matching TRBD1. Per germline, CDR1 MNHEY and CDR2 SVGAGI. Trimming removed 3 bases from V and 5 bases from J; junction bases left unmatched: 5. CDR3 length: 14 amino acids.

The chain carries TRBV9 and TRBJ2-7; the D is unclear. This CDR3 spans 14 amino acids. CDR1 is SGDLS, CDR2 YYNGEE, per germline. V was clipped by 0 bases and J by 0 bases, with 7 bases between them. CDR3 loop: CASSVGGNSYEQYF. CDR3 sequence (DNA): TGTGCCAGCAGCGTAGGAGGAAACTCCTACGAGCAGTACTTC.

In the case of this clone: The junction does not match germline at one end; this may be a read error. The chain couples TRBV19 to TRBJ1-1; 8 nucleotides line up with TRBD1. This CDR3 comprises 14 residues. Per germline, CDR1 LNHDA and CDR2 SQIVND (reference sequence). CDR3 nucleotide sequence: TGTGCCAGTAGTCTAGACAGGGGGAACACTGAAGCTTTCTTT. This gives the protein CASSLDRGNTEAFF.

The CDR3 protein is CASSVDMVINYGYTF. The CDR3 bases are TGTGCCAGCAGCGTAGACATGGTTATCAACTATGGCTACACCTTC. The chain links TRBV9 to TRBJ1-2; D is unclear. The length of the CDR3 is 15 residues. V was trimmed by 0 bases and J by 2 bases, leaving 11 bases between them. Germline V lookup: CDR1 SGDLS, CDR2 YYNGEE.

The chain joins TRBV9 to TRBJ1-3; D unresolved. The germline V and J ends were trimmed by 5 bases and 0 bases, with 12 bases remaining between them. Germline CDR1 SGDLS, CDR2 YYNGEE. This CDR3 spans 15 amino acids. The CDR3, as DNA: TGTGCCAGCAGTACCGGAGGGTTCTCTGGAAACACCATATATTTT. Translating it yields CASSTGGFSGNTIYF. Full variable domain (rest looked up from reference TRBV9 and TRBJ1-3): DSGVTQTPKHLITATGQRVTLRCSPRSGDLSVYWYQQSLDQGLQFLIQYYNGEERAKGNILERFSAQQFPDLHSELNLSSLELGDSALYFCASSTGGFSGNTIYFGEGSWLTVV.

This clone showed up just a few times. V gene TRBV15 combines with J gene TRBJ1-5, with TRBD1 matching over 10 bases. V lost 6 bases, J lost 3 bases, and 5 bases stayed unmatched. Germline CDR1 LNHNV, CDR2 YYDKDF (reference sequence). This CDR3 is built from 15 residues. Here the CDR3 reads CATSQGQGDNQPQHF. Written as DNA, the CDR3 is TGTGCCACCAGTCAAGGACAGGGGGACAATCAGCCCCAGCATTTT.

This clone was found a few times. The gene calls are TRBV6-6 and TRBJ1-1, with D perhaps matching TRBD1 (5 bases). The CDR3 sequence is 12 residues long. Trimming stripped 5 bases from V and 2 bases from J, with 6 bases between. Germline V gene sequence: CDR1 MNHNY, CDR2 SVGAGI (reference sequence). The CDR3 protein is CASSTGNTEAFF. CDR3 DNA sequence: TGTGCCAGCAGTACAGGAAACACTGAAGCTTTCTTT.

This clone appeared a single time. The J gene is TRBJ1-5, the V gene TRBV6-5, with TRBD1 matching 8 bases. The germline CDR1 and CDR2 sequences are MNHEY and SVGAGI. The V gene end was trimmed by 7 bases and the J gene end by 3 bases; junction bases not matched to a gene: 8. This CDR3 comprises 15 residues. The DNA for the CDR3 is TGTGCCAGCACCGCAGGGGGCGAGCCCAATCAGCCCCAGCATTTT. The encoded protein is CASTAGGEPNQPQHF.

V is TRBV3-1 (or the pseudogene TRBV3-2) and J is TRBJ2-1; D may be TRBD2 (5 bases). The length of the CDR3 is 13 residues. V was pared by 8 bases and J by 10 bases, with 18 bases between. The V gene's germline CDR1 is LGHDT and CDR2 YNNKEL (reference sequence). CDR3 coding DNA: TGTGCCAGCGAGCAACAGACTACGCGGGAGCAGTTCTTC. Translated, it gives CASEQQTTREQFF.